This entry describes one T cell receptor beta chain. Its antigen is still unknown. No clone much larger than this one lies a single base away; base qualities are absent. The sample comes from a study of CD8 T cells in ankylosing spondylitis (dated by TCRdb to about 2017). The study in broad terms: To find TCR variants linked to disease, the study profiled T cell receptor beta repertoires in ankylosing spondylitis patients and healthy donors. In total, the full study cohort was made up of roughly 110 healthy donors and 20 to 25 ankylosing spondylitis patients. Peripheral blood was sampled, and synovial fluid was also collected from ankylosing spondylitis patients. The study at large found these results: Blood from ankylosing spondylitis patients appeared to be characterized by a TCR beta motif composed of under 10 highly homologous amino acid variants. The disease-linked clones were reported as significantly enriched in matched synovial fluid samples from ankylosing spondylitis patients. Some motif variants were previously reported in synovial fluid and blood of reactive arthritis patients, suggesting common disease-initiation mechanisms. The disease-linked clones had a CD8+ phenotype and were found at relatively low frequencies in peripheral blood.

The sequencer listed for this sample is Illumina HiSeq 2500. Quantitative 5'-RACE with molecular barcodes was used to prepare TCR beta libraries. Per the original workflow: To identify disease-linked TCR variants, a new computational method was used, one built on a probabilistic model of VDJ rearrangement. Using fastp at Q25 and MiXCR, TCRdb reprocessed the public reads and kept productive beta chains. CDR3 protein sequences are deduplicated, and each keeps its most common genes and DNA. The V and J calls reflect TCRdb's pipeline rather than the authors' work. The sample data list about 540,000 distinct CDR3 sequences, and 10% to 15% of these were observed just once. The top ten constitute approximately 6.3% of the sample. Spanning cysteine to phenylalanine, the CDR3 consists of 15 amino acids. Of the read, only the CDR3 DNA is kept; its 45 bases are in frame from base 1. The V end loses 0 bases and the J end loses 1 base, and a stretch of 8 bases separates them. In the germline V gene, CDR1 corresponds to SGDLS and CDR2 to YYNGEE.

The specimen was blood, either unsorted or a sorted T cell fraction (not recorded which). The receptor's source is a male donor with ankylosing spondylitis. The chain is assembled from TRBV9 and TRBJ1-3; confidence is insufficient to name the D gene. The nucleotides read TGTGCCAGCAGCGTAGATTGGGGATCTGGAAACACCATATATTTT. The resulting protein is CASSVDWGSGNTIYF. Full variable domain (CDR3 extended with the reference TRBV9 and TRBJ1-3 proteins): DSGVTQTPKHLITATGQRVTLRCSPRSGDLSVYWYQQSLDQGLQFLIQYYNGEERAKGNILERFSAQQFPDLHSELNLSSLELGDSALYFCASSVDWGSGNTIYFGEGSWLTVV.